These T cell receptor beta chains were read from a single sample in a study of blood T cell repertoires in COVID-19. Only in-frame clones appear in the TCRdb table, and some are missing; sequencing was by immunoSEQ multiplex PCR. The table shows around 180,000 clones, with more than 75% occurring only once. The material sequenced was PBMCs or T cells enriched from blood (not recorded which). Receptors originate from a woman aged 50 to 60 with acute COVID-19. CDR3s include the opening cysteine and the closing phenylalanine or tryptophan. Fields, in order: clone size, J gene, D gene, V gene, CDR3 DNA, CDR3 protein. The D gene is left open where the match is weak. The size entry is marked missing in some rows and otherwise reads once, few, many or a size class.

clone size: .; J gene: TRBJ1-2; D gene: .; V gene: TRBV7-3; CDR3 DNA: TGTGCCAGCAGCCGGACCAACAGGGACGGCTACACCTTC; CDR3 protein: CASSRTNRDGYTF
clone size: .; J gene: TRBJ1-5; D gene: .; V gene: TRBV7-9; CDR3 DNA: TGTGCCAGCAGCTTGACACTCGGAGGGAATCAGCCCCAGCATTTT; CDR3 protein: CASSLTLGGNQPQHF
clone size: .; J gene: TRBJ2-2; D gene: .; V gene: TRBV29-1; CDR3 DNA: TGCAGCATGCGAACCACCGGGGAGCTGTTTTTT; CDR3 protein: CSMRTTGELFF
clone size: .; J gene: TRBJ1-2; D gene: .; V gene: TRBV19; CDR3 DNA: TGTGCCAGTAGCCCCGGGGAAGGCGGTGGCTACACCTTC; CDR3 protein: CASSPGEGGGYTF
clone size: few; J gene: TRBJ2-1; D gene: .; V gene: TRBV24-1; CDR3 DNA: TGTGCCACCAGTGCGGTACCAAATGAGCAGTTCTTC; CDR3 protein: CATSAVPNEQFF
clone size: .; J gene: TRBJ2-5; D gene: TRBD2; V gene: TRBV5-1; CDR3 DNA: TGCGCCAGCAGCTTGACGGCGGGGGATAAAGAGACCCAGTACTTC; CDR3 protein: CASSLTAGDKETQYF
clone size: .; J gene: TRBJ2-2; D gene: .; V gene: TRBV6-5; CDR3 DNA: TGTGCCAGCAGTTTAAGGACACCGAACACCGGGGAGCTGTTTTTT; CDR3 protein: CASSLRTPNTGELFF
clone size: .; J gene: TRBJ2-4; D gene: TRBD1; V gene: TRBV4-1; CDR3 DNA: TGCGCCAGCAGCCAGGCGAGACAGGGATTAGCCAAAAACATTCAGTACTTC; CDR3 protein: CASSQARQGLAKNIQYF
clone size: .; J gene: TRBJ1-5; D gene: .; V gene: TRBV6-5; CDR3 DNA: TGTGCCAGCAGTTACGGCAGGGCGCTAGGTCAGCCCCAGCATTTT; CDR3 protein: CASSYGRALGQPQHF
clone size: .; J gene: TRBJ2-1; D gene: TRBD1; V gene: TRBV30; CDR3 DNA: TGTGCCTGGAGGCAGGGACAGAGCTCCTACAATGAGCAGTTCTTC; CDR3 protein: CAWRQGQSSYNEQFF
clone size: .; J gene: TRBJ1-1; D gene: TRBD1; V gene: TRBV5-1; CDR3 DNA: TGCGCCAGCAGCGGAACCGGGACAGAGAACACTGAAGCTTTCTTT; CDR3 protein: CASSGTGTENTEAFF
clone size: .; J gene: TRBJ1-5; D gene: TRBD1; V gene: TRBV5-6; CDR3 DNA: TGTGCCAGCAGCTGGGGACAGCTAAATCAGCCCCAGCATTTT; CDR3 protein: CASSWGQLNQPQHF
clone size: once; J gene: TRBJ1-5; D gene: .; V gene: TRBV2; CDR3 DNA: TGTGCCAGCAGTAATCGGGGGATACGTCAGCCCCAGCATTTT; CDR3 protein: CASSNRGIRQPQHF
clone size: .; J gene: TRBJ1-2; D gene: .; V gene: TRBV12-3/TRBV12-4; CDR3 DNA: TGTGCCAGCAGACTGCAGGGTCTCTATGGCTACACCTTC; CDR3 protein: CASRLQGLYGYTF
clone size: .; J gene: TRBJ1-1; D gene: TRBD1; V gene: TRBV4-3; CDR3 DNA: TGCGCCAGCAGCCAAGGGGCCGGGACAGGACACACTGAAGCTTTCTTT; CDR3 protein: CASSQGAGTGHTEAFF
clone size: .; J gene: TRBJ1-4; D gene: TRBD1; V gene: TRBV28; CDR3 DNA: TGTGCCAGCAGTCAACAGGGGGCGTTGAATGAAAAACTGTTTTTT; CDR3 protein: CASSQQGALNEKLFF
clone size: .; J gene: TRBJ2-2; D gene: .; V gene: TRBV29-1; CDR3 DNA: TGCAGCGTTGAAGCGCGGCCCGGGGAGCTGTTTTTT; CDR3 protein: CSVEARPGELFF
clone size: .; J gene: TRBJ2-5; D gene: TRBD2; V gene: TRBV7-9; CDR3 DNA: TGTGCCAGCAGCTCACCCCCTAGCGGGGCGTACCAAGAGACCCAGTACTTC; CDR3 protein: CASSSPPSGAYQETQYF
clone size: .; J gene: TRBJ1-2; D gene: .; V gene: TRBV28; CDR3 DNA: TGTGCCAGCAGTTTCTCTACAGGGTTGGGAGGCTACACCTTC; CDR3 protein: CASSFSTGLGGYTF
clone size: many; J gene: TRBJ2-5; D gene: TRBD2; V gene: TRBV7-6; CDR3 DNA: TGTGCCAGCGGACCCACCCTTCTCGGGGGGGCCGAAGAGACCCAGTACTTC; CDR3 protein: CASGPTLLGGAEETQYF
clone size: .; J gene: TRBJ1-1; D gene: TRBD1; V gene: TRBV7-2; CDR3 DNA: TGTGCCAGCACCCTCGGCCCGGGACAGGGGGCGCGAGCTTTCTTT; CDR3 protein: CASTLGPGQGARAFF
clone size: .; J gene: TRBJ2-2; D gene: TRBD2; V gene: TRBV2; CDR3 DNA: TGTGCCAGCAGTGAAAGGAGACTAGCGGGAGGGGACACCGGGGAGCTGTTTTTT; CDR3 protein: CASSERRLAGGDTGELFF
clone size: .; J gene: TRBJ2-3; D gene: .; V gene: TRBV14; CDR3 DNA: TGTGCCAGCAGCCAAGACGCCTCTACCCCGCAGTATTTT; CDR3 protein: CASSQDASTPQYF
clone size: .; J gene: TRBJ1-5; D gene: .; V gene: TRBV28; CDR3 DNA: TGTGCCAGCATCGAACCGGGTCCCGGGATTGGCAATCAGCCCCAGCATTTT; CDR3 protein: CASIEPGPGIGNQPQHF
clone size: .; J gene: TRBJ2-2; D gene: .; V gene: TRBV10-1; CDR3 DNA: TGCGCCAGCAGTCCCTCCTGGGGGCGGTTAGGTAACACCGGGGAGCTGTTTTTT; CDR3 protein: CASSPSWGRLGNTGELFF
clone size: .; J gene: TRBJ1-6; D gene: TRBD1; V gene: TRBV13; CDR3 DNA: TGTGCCAGCAGCTTATGGGGACAGGGAACCTCACCCCTCCACTTT; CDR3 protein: CASSLWGQGTSPLHF
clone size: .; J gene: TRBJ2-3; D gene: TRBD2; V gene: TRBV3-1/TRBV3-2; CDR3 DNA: TGTGCCAGCAGCCAATCGGGAGGGGCGCGGCTACGCCCCACAGATACGCAGTATTTT; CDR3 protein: CASSQSGGARLRPTDTQYF
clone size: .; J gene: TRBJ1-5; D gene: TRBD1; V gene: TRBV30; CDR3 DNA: TGTGCCTGGAGTGTACAAGGGGGCCATCAGCCCCAGCATTTT; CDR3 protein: CAWSVQGGHQPQHF
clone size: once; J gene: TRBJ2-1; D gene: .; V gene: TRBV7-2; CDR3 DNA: TGTGCCAGCAGCCCCCGACAAAAGCAGTTCTTC; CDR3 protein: CASSPRQKQFF
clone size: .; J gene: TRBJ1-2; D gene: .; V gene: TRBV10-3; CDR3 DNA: TGTGCCATCAGCGGGGACTCGGCGGAAGGCTACACCTTC; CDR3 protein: CAISGDSAEGYTF
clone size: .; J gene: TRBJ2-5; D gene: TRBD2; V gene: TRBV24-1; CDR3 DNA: TGTGCCACCAGTGACCTCCAAGGGACTAGCGGGGGAGAGACCCAGTACTTC; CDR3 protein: CATSDLQGTSGGETQYF
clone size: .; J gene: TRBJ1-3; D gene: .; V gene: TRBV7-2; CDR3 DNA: TGTGCCAGCAGCTTAACCAGGGTTTCTGGAAACACCATATATTTT; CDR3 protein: CASSLTRVSGNTIYF
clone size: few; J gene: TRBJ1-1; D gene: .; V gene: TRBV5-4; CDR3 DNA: TGTGCCAGCAGCTTGTCGGGGAAGTGGGGCACTGAAGCTTTCTTT; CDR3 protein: CASSLSGKWGTEAFF
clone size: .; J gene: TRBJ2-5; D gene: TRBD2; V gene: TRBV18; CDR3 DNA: TGTGCCAGCTCATCAACCGGGACTAGCGGGGGAATTCCCAGGGAGACCCAGTACTTC; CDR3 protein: CASSSTGTSGGIPRETQYF
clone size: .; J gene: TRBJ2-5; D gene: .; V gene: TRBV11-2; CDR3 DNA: TGTGCCAGCAGCCAATCCTCGGGGACTGCTAAGACCCAGTACTTC; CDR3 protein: CASSQSSGTAKTQYF
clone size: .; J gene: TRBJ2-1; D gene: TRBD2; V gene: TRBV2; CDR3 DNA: TGTGCCATCCGACTAGCGGGGGGATCCTACAATGAGCAGTTCTTC; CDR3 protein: CAIRLAGGSYNEQFF
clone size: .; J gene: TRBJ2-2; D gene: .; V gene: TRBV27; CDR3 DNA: TGTGCCAGCAGTTTCCGACTGACAGCGAACACCGGGGAGCTGTTTTTT; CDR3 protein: CASSFRLTANTGELFF
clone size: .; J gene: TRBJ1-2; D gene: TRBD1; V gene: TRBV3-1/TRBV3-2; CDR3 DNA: TGTGCCAGCCAGGGACAGAACTATGGCTACACCTTC; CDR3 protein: CASQGQNYGYTF
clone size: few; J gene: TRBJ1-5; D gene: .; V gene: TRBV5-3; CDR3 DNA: TGTGCCAGAAGCACCCGGACAGAAGATCAGCCCCAGCATTTT; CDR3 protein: CARSTRTEDQPQHF
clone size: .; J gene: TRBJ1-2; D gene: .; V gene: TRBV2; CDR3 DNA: TGTGCCAGCAGCGAAGTTGGGGGGGGCTACACCTTC; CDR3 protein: CASSEVGGGYTF
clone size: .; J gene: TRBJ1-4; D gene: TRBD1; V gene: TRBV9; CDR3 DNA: TGTGCCAGCAGCGCGGGACAGGAGGGAGGAAAACTGTTTTTT; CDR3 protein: CASSAGQEGGKLFF
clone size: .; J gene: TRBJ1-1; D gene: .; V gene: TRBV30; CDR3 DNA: TGTGCCAGCCCAAAGGCGGGGAACACTGAAGCTTTCTTT; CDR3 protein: CASPKAGNTEAFF